This TCR beta chain was documented in a study of CD8+ T cells in alopecia areata. Germline CDR1 and CDR2: SGHDN and FVKESK. The ends were cut back, 1 base at V and 2 bases at J, with 10 bases in the middle. CDR3 size: 15 residues. Study findings and constraints: Scalp sample sequencing also detects resident alphabeta T cells of normal skin.

This clone was found a few times. What it binds is unknown. cDNA reverse transcribed from extracted RNA served as the sequencing template. Sequencing used immunoSEQ multiplex PCR; TCRdb keeps in-frame clones, though not all of them. The repertoire holds 50,000 to 80,000 clones, about 40% seen once, with about 51% in the top ten. Sequencing input: NKG2D-low CD8+ T cells sorted from blood. The V call is TRBV14, the J call TRBJ2-3, with D unresolved. The origin of this receptor is a human donor with alopecia areata. CDR3 bases: TGTGCCAGCAGCCAAGTCTTAGGATTCACAGATACGCAGTATTTT. Translation: CASSQVLGFTDTQYF.